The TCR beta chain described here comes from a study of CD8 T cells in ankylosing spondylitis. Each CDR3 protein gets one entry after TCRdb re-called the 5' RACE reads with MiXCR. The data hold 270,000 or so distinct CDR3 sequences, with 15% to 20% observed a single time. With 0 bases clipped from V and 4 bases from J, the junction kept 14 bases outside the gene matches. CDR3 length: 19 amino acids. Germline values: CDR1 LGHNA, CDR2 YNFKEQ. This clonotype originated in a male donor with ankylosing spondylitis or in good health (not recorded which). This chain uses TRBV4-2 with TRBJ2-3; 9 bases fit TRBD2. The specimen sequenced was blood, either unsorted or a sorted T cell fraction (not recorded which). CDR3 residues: CASSQEFSGGPSPPDTQYF. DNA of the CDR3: TGTGCCAGCAGCCAAGAATTTAGCGGGGGCCCCTCCCCACCAGATACGCAGTATTTT.